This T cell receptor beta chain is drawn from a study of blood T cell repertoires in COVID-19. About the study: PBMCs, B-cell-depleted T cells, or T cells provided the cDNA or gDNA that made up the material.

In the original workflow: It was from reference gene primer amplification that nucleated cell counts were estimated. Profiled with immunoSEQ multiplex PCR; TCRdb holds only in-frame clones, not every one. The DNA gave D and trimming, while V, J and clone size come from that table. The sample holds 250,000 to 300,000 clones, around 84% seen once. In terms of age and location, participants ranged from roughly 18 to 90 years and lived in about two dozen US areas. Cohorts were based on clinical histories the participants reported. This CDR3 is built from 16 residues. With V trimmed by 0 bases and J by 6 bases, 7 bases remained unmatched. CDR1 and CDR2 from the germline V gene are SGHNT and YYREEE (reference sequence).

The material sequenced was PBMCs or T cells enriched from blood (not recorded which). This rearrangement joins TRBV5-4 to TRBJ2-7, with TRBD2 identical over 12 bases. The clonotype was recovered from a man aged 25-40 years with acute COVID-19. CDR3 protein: CASSLGGGLAGSEQYV. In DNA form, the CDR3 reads TGTGCCAGCAGCTTGGGGGGCGGACTAGCGGGATCCGAGCAGTACGTC.